This entry lists 14 T cell receptor gamma chains sequenced from one sample in a study of intestinal T cells in coeliac disease. Using roughly 200 ng of biopsy DNA, TRG was amplified with LymphoTrack primers. TCRdb re-called clones from the multiplex PCR reads via CATT. The sample holds about 500 gamma-chain clones; 40% to 65% are singletons and the top ten take 40%. Genomic DNA came from ten roughly 4.9-µm formalin-fixed paraffin-embedded scrolls per case. Sample: a duodenal biopsy. These receptors were taken from a human donor who served as a control with a normal duodenal biopsy, not a healthy volunteer.

Concerning this clone: A read error is likely here: a far larger clone is one base away. This chain connects TRGV4 to TRGJ1 or TRGJ2. This CDR3 contains 14 residues. The germline V gene has CDR1 EGSTGY and CDR2 YDSYTSSV. The CDR3 region is CATWDGPLYYKKLF. The CDR3 DNA sequence: TGTGCCACTTGGGATGGGCCCCTATATTATAAGAAACTCTTT.

This clone was seen a handful of times. This chain's CDR3 is CAAWGLGRTTGWFKIF. The DNA for the CDR3 is TGTGCTGCGTGGGGATTAGGCCGGACCACTGGTTGGTTCAAGATATTT. The chain links TRGV10 to TRGJP1. TRGV10 is labeled an ORF, and its function is uncertain. Losses at the gene ends were 8 bases for V and 2 bases for J; bases not matched to a gene: 12. This CDR3 comprises 16 residues.

Only a few counts were recorded for this clone. The DNA of the CDR3 is TGTGCCAAAGGACTGGTTTGGTTCAAGATATTT. Translation: CAKGLVWFKIF. V is TRGV4 and J is TRGJP1. This CDR3 contains 11 residues. Germline V lookup: CDR1 EGSTGY, CDR2 YDSYTSSV. V lost 11 bases, J lost 10 bases, and 10 bases stayed unmatched.

This clone is labeled large. The genes are TRGV4 and TRGJ1 or TRGJ2. V lost 5 bases, J lost 12 bases, and 7 bases stayed unmatched. This CDR3 is built from 10 residues. CDR1 is EGSTGY, CDR2 YDSYTSSV, per germline. CDR3 nucleotide sequence: TGTGCCACCTGGGCCCCGGGGAAACTCTTT. Translated: CATWAPGKLF.

V and J are TRGV4 and TRGJ1 or TRGJ2. V trimming: 5 bases; J trimming: 15 bases; junction bases outside the gene matches: 7. The CDR3 is made up of 9 amino acids. Germline V gene data show CDR1 as EGSTGY and CDR2 as YDSYTSSV. The CDR3 DNA reads TGTGCCACCTGGGCCACCGCACTCTTT. This gives the protein CATWATALF.

The chain has TRGV2 and TRGJ1 or TRGJ2. The V gene's germline CDR1 is EGSNGY and CDR2 YDSYNSKV. J lost 8 bases, V lost 0 bases, and 7 bases had no gene match. The CDR3 contains 13 residues. Here the CDR3 reads CATWDGPFHKKLF. DNA of the CDR3: TGTGCCACCTGGGACGGGCCCTTTCATAAGAAACTCTTT.

This chain uses TRGV10 with TRGJP1. TRGV10 is designated an ORF whose function remains uncertain. The CDR3 runs to 14 residues. V shed 8 bases, J shed 7 bases, and the junction held 11 bases outside the gene matches. In DNA, the CDR3 is TGTGCTGCGTGGGACGTACCACTTGGTTGGTTCAAGATATTT. Protein: CAAWDVPLGWFKIF.

The chain couples TRGV4 to TRGJ1 or TRGJ2. The CDR3 is 11 residues long. CDR1 and CDR2 from the germline V gene are EGSTGY and YDSYTSSV. V was pared by 3 bases and J by 8 bases, with 4 bases of the junction left unmatched. The CDR3 sequence: CATWDRDKKLF. CDR3 in DNA: TGTGCCACCTGGGATAGGGATAAGAAACTCTTT.

As concerns this clone: With only one base between it and a far larger clone, this is likely a read error. Other DNA sequences in this sample translate to the same CDR3. The CDR3 protein is CAAWVGDGDGWFKIF. DNA of the CDR3: TGTGCTGCATGGGTGGGTGACGGGGATGGTTGGTTCAAGATATTT. The chain is built from TRGV10 and TRGJP1. TRGV10 is annotated as an ORF whose role is uncertain. The V and J ends lost 12 bases and 7 bases, in that order; junction bases with no gene match: 18. This CDR3 spans 15 amino acids.

This clone appeared a few times. TCRdb attributes to this sequence the protein of a much larger clone, which differs from the DNA translation at residue 17; a read error is likely, and the protein displayed is translated from the DNA. The J gene is TRGJP1, the V gene TRGV10. The end of the DNA aligns better with TRGJP, so the J call may be wrong. TRGV10 is identified as an open reading frame with a role that is uncertain. This CDR3 contains 18 residues. The CDR3 nucleotides are TGTGCTGCGTGGGATTATACCCTCCTGAGAACCACTGGTTGGTTCAAGGTATTT. Translated, it gives CAAWDYTLLRTTGWFKVF.

The table lists this clone with a few counts. This chain connects TRGV4 to TRGJ1 or TRGJ2. V trimming: 0 bases; J trimming: 0 bases; junction bases outside the gene matches: 2. The CDR3 is 14 amino acids. The germline V gene has CDR1 EGSTGY and CDR2 YDSYTSSV. The CDR3 sequence: CATWDGGNYYKKLF. The CDR3 nucleotides are TGTGCCACCTGGGATGGGGGGAATTATTATAAGAAACTCTTT.

The gene calls are TRGV4 and TRGJ1 or TRGJ2. The V and J ends lost 6 bases and 5 bases, in that order; junction bases with no gene match: 10. This CDR3 has 13 residues. Germline V gene lookup returns CDR1 EGSTGY and CDR2 YDSYTSSV. Here the CDR3 reads CATWPSDDYKKLF. The CDR3 nucleotides read TGTGCCACCTGGCCAAGCGACGATTATAAGAAACTCTTT.

This chain uses TRGV3 with TRGJ1 or TRGJ2. After removal of 6 bases from V and 2 bases from J, the junction contained 19 bases not matched to a gene. Germline CDR1 reads VTNTFY; CDR2 reads YDVSTARD (reference sequence). This CDR3 region has 17 residues. The CDR3 sequence is CATWTGLCSSHYYKKLF. CDR3 in DNA: TGTGCCACCTGGACAGGCCTTTGCTCTTCTCATTATTATAAGAAACTCTTT.

This chain links TRGV10 with TRGJP1. Being an ORF, TRGV10 has a function that is uncertain. Germline trimming cut 9 bases from V and 8 bases from J; bases unmatched to any gene: 4. This CDR3 is 11 amino acids long. The CDR3 reads CAACVGWFKIF. The CDR3 DNA reads TGTGCTGCGTGCGTGGGTTGGTTCAAGATATTT.